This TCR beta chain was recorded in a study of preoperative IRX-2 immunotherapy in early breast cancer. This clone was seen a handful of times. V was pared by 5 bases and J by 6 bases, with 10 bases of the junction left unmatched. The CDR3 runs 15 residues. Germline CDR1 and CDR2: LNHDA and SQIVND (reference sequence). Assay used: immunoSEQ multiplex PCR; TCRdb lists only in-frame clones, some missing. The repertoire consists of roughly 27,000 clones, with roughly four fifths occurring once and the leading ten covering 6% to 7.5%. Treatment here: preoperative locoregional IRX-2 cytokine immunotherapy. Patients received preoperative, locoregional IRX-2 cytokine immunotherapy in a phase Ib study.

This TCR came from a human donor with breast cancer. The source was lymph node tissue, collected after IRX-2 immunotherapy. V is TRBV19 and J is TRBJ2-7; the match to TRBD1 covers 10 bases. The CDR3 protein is CASSVSGTGAIEQYF. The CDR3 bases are TGTGCCAGTAGTGTCTCCGGGACAGGGGCTATCGAGCAGTACTTC.